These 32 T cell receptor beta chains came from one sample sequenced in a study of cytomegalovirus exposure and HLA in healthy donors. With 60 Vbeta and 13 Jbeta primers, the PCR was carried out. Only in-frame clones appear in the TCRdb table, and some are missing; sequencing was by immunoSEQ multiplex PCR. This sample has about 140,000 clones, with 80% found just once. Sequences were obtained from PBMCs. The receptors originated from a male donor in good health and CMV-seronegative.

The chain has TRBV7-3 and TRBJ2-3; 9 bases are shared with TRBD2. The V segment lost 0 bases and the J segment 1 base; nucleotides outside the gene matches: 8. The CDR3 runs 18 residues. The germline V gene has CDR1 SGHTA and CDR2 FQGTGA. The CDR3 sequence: CASSLTRSASGGTDTQYF. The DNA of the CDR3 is TGTGCCAGCAGCTTAACAAGATCGGCTAGCGGGGGCACAGATACGCAGTATTTT.

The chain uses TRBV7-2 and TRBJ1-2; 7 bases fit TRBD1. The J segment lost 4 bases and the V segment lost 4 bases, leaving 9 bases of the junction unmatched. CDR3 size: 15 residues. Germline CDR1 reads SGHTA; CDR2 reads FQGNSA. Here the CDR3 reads CASSYRTGSLYGYTF. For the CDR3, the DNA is TGTGCCAGCAGCTATAGGACAGGATCGCTCTATGGCTACACCTTC.

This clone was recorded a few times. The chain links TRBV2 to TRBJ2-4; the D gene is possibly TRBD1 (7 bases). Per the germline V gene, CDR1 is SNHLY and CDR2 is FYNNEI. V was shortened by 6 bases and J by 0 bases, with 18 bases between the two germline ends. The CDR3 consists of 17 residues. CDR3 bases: TGTGCCAGCAGCCCATTGGGGGGACAGATAGCCAAAAACATTCAGTACTTC. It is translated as CASSPLGGQIAKNIQYF.

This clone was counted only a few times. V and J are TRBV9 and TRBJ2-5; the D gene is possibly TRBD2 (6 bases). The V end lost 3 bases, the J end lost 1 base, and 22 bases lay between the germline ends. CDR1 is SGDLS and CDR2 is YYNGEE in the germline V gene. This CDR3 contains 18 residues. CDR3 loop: CASSAVPGLTSSQETQYF. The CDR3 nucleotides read TGTGCCAGCAGCGCCGTACCGGGGTTGACTAGTTCCCAAGAGACCCAGTACTTC.

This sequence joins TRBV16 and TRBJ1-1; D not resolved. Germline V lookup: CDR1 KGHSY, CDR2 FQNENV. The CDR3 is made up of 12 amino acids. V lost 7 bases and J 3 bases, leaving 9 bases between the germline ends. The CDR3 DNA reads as TGTGCCAGCACCCCTCGGGACACTGAAGCTTTCTTT. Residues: CASTPRDTEAFF.

The chain's CDR3 is CASSESGRETEAFF. The DNA for the CDR3 is TGCGCCAGCAGTGAGTCGGGGAGGGAAACTGAAGCTTTCTTT. The J gene is TRBJ1-1, the V gene TRBV10-1; D uncertain. Germline values: CDR1 WNHNN, CDR2 SYGVQD (reference sequence). Trimming pared 0 bases from V and 5 bases from J, leaving 10 bases between. The CDR3 sequence is 14 residues long.

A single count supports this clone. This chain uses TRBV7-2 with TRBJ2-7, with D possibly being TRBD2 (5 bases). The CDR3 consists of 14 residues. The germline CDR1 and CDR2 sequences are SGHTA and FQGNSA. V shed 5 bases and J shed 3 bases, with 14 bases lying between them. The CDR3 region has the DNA TGTGCCAGCAGCCCCAACGAGGGTAACTACGAGCAGTACTTC. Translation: CASSPNEGNYEQYF.

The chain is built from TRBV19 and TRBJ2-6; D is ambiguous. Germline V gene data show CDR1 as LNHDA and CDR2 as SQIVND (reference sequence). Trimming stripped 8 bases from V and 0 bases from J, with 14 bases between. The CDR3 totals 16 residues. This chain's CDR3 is CASCDGGASGANVLTF. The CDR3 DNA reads TGTGCCAGTTGTGACGGTGGAGCCTCTGGGGCCAACGTCCTGACTTTC. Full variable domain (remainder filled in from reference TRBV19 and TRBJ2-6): DGGITQSPKYLFRKEGQNVTLSCEQNLNHDAMYWYRQDPGQGLRLIYYSQIVNDFQKGDIAEGYSVSREKKESFPLTVTSAQKNPTAFYLCASCDGGASGANVLTFGAGSRLTVL.

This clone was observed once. Here the CDR3 reads CASSPGGLGYGYTF. The CDR3 DNA reads as TGTGCCAGCTCACCAGGTGGGCTTGGCTATGGCTACACCTTC. V gene TRBV18 combines with J gene TRBJ1-2; no firm D call. This CDR3 region has 14 residues. The V and J ends lost 2 bases and 4 bases respectively, with 11 bases between them. CDR1 and CDR2 from the germline V gene are KGHSH and LQKENI.

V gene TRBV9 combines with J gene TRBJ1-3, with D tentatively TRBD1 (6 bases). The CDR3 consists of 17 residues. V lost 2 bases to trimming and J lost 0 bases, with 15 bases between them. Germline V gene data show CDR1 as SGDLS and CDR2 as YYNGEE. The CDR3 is CASSVATGSGSGNTIYF. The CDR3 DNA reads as TGTGCCAGCAGCGTCGCGACAGGCTCGGGCTCTGGAAACACCATATATTTT.

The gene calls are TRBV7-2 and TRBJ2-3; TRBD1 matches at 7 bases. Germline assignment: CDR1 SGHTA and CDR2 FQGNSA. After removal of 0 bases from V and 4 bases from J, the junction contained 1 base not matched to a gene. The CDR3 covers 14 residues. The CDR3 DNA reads TGTGCCAGCAGCTTAGCCCAGGGGGCAGATACGCAGTATTTT. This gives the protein CASSLAQGADTQYF.

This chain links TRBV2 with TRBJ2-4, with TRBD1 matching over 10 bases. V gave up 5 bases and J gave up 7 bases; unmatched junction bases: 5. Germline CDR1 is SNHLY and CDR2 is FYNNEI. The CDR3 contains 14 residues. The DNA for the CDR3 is TGTGCCAGCAGTCGGGACAGGGGAGGCAACATTCAGTACTTC. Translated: CASSRDRGGNIQYF. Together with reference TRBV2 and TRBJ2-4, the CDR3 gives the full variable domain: EPEVTQTPSHQVTQMGQEVILRCVPISNHLYFYWYRQILGQKVEFLVSFYNNEISEKSEIFDDQFSVERPDGSNFTLKIRSTKLEDSAMYFCASSRDRGGNIQYFGAGTRLSVL.

This CDR3 reads CASGGYRSGNTIYF. The CDR3 region has the DNA TGTGCCAGCGGGGGCTACCGCTCTGGAAACACCATATATTTT. The rearrangement links TRBV6-5 to TRBJ1-3; possibly TRBD1 for D (6 bases). The CDR3 has 14 amino acids. Germline V CDR1 and CDR2: MNHEY, SVGAGI. V lost 8 bases and J lost 0, with 11 bases in between.

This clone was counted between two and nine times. CDR3 loop: CASSYSQGGTQHF. Here the CDR3 DNA reads TGTGCCAGCAGTTATTCTCAGGGAGGGACCCAGCATTTT. V gene TRBV6-5 combines with J gene TRBJ1-5; the D gene is possibly TRBD1 (5 bases). This CDR3 has 13 residues. CDR1 is MNHEY and CDR2 is SVGAGI in the germline V gene. The V gene lost 3 bases and the J gene lost 11 bases, with 14 bases spanning the gap.

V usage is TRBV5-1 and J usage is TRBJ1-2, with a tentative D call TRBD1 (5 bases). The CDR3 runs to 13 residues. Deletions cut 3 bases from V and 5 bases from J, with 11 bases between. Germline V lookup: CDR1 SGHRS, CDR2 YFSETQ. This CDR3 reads CASSSGEGYGYTF. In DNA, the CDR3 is TGCGCCAGCAGCTCCGGGGAGGGGTATGGCTACACCTTC.

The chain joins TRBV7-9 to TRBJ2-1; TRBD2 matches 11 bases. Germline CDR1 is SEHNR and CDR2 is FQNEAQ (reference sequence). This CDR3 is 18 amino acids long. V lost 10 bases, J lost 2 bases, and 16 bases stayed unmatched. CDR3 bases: TGTGCCACCCTGGGGGCTAGCGGGGGGTCCTCGCCCTACAATGAGCAGTTCTTC. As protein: CATLGASGGSSPYNEQFF.

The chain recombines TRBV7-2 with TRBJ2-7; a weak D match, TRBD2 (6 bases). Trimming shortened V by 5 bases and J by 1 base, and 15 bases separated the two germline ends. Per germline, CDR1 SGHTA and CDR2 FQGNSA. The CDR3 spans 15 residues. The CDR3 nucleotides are TGTGCCAGCAGCCCCTATCCGGGGGATTCCTACGAGCAGTACTTC. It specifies CASSPYPGDSYEQYF. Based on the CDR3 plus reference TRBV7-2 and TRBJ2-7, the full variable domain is GAGVSQSPSNKVTEKGKDVELRCDPISGHTALYWYRQSLGQGLEFLIYFQGNSAPDKSGLPSDRFSAERTGGSVSTLTIQRTQQEDSAVYLCASSPYPGDSYEQYFGPGTRLTVT.

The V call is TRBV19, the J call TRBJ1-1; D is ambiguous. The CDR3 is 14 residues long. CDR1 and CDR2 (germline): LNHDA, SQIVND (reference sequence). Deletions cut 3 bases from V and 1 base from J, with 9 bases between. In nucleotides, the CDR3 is TGTGCCAGTAGTATTTTCCGGGGGAACACTGAAGCTTTCTTT. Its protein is CASSIFRGNTEAFF.

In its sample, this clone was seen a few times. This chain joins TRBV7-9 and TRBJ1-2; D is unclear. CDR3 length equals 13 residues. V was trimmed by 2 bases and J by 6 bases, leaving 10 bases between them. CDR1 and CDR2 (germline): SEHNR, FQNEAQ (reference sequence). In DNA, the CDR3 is TGTGCCAGCAGCTTAAATCAGAGGGATGGCTACACCTTC. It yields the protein CASSLNQRDGYTF.

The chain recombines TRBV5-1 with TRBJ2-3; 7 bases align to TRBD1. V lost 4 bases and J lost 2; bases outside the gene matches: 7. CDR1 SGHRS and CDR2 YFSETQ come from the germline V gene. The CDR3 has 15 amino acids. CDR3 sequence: CASSAVGQPTDTQYF. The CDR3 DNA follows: TGCGCCAGCAGCGCGGTGGGACAGCCCACAGATACGCAGTATTTT.

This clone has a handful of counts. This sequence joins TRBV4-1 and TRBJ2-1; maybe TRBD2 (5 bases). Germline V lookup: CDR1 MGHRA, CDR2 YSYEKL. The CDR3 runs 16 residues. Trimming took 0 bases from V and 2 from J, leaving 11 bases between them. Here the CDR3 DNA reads TGCGCCAGCAGCCAAGATAGGCTGAGGGCCTACAATGAGCAGTTCTTC. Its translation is CASSQDRLRAYNEQFF.

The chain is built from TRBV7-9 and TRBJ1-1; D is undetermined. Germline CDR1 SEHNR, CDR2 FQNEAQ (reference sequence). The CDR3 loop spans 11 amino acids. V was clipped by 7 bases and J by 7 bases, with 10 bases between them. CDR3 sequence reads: CASKREHEAFF. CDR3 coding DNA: TGTGCCAGCAAAAGGGAGCATGAAGCTTTCTTT.

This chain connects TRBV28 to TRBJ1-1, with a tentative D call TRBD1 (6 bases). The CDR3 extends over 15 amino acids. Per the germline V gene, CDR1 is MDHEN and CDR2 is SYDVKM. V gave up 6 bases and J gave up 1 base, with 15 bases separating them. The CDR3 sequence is CASSSHRVSNTEAFF. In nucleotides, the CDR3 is TGTGCCAGCAGCTCACACAGGGTATCGAACACTGAAGCTTTCTTT.

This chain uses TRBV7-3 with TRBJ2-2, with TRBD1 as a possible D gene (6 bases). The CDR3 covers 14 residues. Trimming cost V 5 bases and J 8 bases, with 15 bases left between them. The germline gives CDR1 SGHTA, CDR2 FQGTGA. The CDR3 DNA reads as TGTGCCAGCAGCCGGGACACCAGACGGGGGGAGCTGTTTTTT. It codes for CASSRDTRRGELFF.

The chain's CDR3 is CASSQSNTDTQYF. CDR3 nucleotide sequence: TGTGCCAGCAGCCAGTCAAATACCGATACGCAGTATTTT. V and J are TRBV7-2 and TRBJ2-3, with D unresolved. V was trimmed by 5 bases and J by 6 bases, leaving 12 bases between them. The CDR3 is 13 amino acids. Germline V gene data show CDR1 as SGHTA and CDR2 as FQGNSA.

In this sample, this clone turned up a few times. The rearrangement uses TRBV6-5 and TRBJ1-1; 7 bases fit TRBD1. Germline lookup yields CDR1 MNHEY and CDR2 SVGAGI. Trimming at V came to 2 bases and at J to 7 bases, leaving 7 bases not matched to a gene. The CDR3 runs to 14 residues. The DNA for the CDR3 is TGTGCCAGCAGTTACACCCGGCGACAGGGTGAAGCTTTCTTT. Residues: CASSYTRRQGEAFF.

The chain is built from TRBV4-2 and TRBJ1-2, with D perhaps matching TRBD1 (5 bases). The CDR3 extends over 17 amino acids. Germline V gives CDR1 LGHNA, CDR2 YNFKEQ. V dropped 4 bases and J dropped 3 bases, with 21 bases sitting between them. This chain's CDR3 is CASSRDPGLALDYGYTF. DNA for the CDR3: TGTGCCAGCAGCCGAGATCCAGGGTTGGCGTTGGACTATGGCTACACCTTC.

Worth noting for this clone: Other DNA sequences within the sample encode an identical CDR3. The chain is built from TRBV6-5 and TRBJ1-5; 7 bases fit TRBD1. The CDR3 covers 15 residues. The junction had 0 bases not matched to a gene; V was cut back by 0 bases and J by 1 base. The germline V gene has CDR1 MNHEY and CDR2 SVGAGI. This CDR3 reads CASSYSTGSNQPQHF. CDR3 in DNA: TGTGCCAGCAGTTACTCGACAGGGAGCAATCAGCCCCAGCATTTT.

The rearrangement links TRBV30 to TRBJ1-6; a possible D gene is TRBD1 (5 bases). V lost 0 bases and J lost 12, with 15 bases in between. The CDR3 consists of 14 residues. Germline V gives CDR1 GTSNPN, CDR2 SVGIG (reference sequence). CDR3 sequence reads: CAWSVRGGSGPLHF. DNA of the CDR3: TGTGCCTGGAGTGTACGGGGGGGAAGCGGACCCCTCCACTTT.

The CDR3: CASSRRSGGAGETQYF. CDR3 DNA sequence: TGTGCCAGTAGCCGACGTAGCGGGGGGGCCGGGGAGACCCAGTACTTC. The chain uses TRBV19 and TRBJ2-5, with 11 bases matching TRBD2. CDR1 and CDR2 from the germline V gene are LNHDA and SQIVND (reference sequence). V dropped 6 bases and J dropped 5; count of bases not matched to a gene: 11. The CDR3 has 16 residues.

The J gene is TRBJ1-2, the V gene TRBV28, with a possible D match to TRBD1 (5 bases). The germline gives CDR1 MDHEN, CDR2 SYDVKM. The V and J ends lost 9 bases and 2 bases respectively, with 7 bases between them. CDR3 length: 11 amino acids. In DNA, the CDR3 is TGTGCCAGTACAGGAAACTATGGCTACACCTTC. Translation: CASTGNYGYTF.

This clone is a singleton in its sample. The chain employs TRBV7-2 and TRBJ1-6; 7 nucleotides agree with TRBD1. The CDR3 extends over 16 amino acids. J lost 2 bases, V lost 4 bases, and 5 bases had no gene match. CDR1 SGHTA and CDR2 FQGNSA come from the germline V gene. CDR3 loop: CASSSSGTAYNSPLHF. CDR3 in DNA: TGTGCCAGCAGCTCCTCCGGGACAGCCTATAATTCACCCCTCCACTTT.